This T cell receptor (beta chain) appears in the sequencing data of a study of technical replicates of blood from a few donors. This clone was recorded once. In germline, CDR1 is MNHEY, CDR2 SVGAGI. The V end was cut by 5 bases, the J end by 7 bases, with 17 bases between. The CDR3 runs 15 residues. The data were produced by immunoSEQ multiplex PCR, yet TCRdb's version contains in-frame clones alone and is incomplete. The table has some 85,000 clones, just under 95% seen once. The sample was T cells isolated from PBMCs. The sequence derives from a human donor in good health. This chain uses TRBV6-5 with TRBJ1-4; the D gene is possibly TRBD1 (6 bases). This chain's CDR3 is CASSPTGKVGEKLFF. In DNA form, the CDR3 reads TGTGCCAGCAGTCCAACAGGGAAGGTTGGTGAAAAACTGTTTTTT.